The 30 T cell receptor beta chains listed next were all sequenced from one sample in a study of blood T cell repertoires in COVID-19. TCRdb's copy holds only in-frame clones and misses some; the assay was immunoSEQ multiplex PCR. In the table there are just over 300,000 clones, over 85% of which are singletons. Sequencing was carried out using peripheral blood. These receptors were collected from a woman in her thirties with COVID-19, enrolled during active disease.

The sample holds a few counts of this clone. The chain recombines TRBV7-9 with TRBJ2-2; 7 nucleotides line up with TRBD1. CDR1 SEHNR and CDR2 FQNEAQ come from the germline V gene (reference sequence). This CDR3 has 15 residues. J gave up 2 bases and V 3 bases, and 3 bases lay outside the gene matches. In nucleotides, the CDR3 is TGTGCCAGCAGCTTCCGGGACAGTAACACCGGGGAGCTGTTTTTT. Translated, it gives CASSFRDSNTGELFF.

The chain carries TRBV27 and TRBJ1-1; 9 bases align to TRBD1. The length of the CDR3 is 12 residues. Germline CDR1 MNHEY, CDR2 SMNVEV (reference sequence). J was trimmed by 4 bases and V by 7 bases; bases with no gene match: 1. The CDR3 sequence: CASMDRGTEAFF. The DNA of the CDR3 is TGTGCCAGCATGGACAGGGGCACTGAAGCTTTCTTT.

The V and J genes are TRBV28 and TRBJ1-5; possible D gene TRBD1, 5 bases. The CDR3 is 15 residues long. Germline lookup yields CDR1 MDHEN and CDR2 SYDVKM. V lost 2 bases to trimming and J lost 11 bases, with 19 bases between them. CDR3 coding DNA: TGTGCCAGCAGTTTAGGATGGGGGGTTGATCGAGCCCAGCATTTT. Protein: CASSLGWGVDRAQHF.

V and J are TRBV15 and TRBJ2-3, with D tentatively TRBD2 (6 bases). The CDR3 runs 13 residues. V was pared by 7 bases and J by 6 bases, with 14 bases between. CDR1 is LNHNV and CDR2 is YYDKDF in the germline V gene (reference sequence). CDR3 nucleotide sequence: TGTGCCACCACCCGGCGAAGCGGGGATACGCAGTATTTT. This gives the protein CATTRRSGDTQYF. Variable domain in full (rest from reference TRBV15 and TRBJ2-3): DAMVIQNPRYQVTQFGKPVTLSCSQTLNHNVMYWYQQKSSQAPKLLFHYYDKDFNNEADTPDNFQSRRPNTSFCFLDIRSPGLGDTAMYLCATTRRSGDTQYFGPGTRLTVL.

The chain recombines TRBV5-1 with TRBJ1-1; 7 bases map to TRBD1. The CDR3 spans 15 residues. CDR1 SGHRS and CDR2 YFSETQ come from the germline V gene. J gave up 5 bases and V 3 bases, and 10 bases lay outside the gene matches. In DNA, the CDR3 is TGCGCCAGCAGCTCCCGACAGGGAAGGGGGACTGAAGCTTTCTTT. Amino acid sequence: CASSSRQGRGTEAFF.

This rearrangement joins TRBV11-2 to TRBJ2-5; 12 bases map to TRBD2. The CDR3 is 15 amino acids. Germline CDR1 and CDR2: SGHAT and FQNNGV. Trimming took 3 bases from V and 5 from J; bases not matched to a gene: 4. For the CDR3, the DNA is TGTGCCAGCAGCTTCGGACTAGCGGGGCGTGAGACCCAGTACTTC. Translation gives CASSFGLAGRETQYF.

The chain has TRBV3-1 (or the pseudogene TRBV3-2) and TRBJ2-3; tentatively, D is TRBD1 (5 bases). Looked up from germline, CDR1 is LGHDT and CDR2 is YNNKEL (reference sequence). This CDR3 has 13 amino acids. The germline V and J ends were trimmed by 0 bases and 8 bases, with 9 bases remaining between them. This CDR3 is CASSQDIQGTQYF. CDR3 DNA: TGTGCCAGCAGCCAAGATATCCAGGGTACGCAGTATTTT.

The sample holds a few counts of this clone. The chain couples TRBV27 to TRBJ1-5; weak D call: TRBD1 (6 bases). The germline CDR1 and CDR2 sequences are MNHEY and SMNVEV (reference sequence). This CDR3 has 13 residues. V lost 4 bases and J lost 10, with 14 bases in between. CDR3 amino acids: CASSSTGFGPQHF. The CDR3, as DNA: TGTGCCAGCAGTTCTACAGGGTTTGGACCCCAGCATTTT.

J is TRBJ1-2 and V is TRBV2; 7 bases fit TRBD1. The CDR3 is 15 residues long. V lost 6 bases to trimming and J lost 3 bases; unmatched junction nucleotides: 10. Germline assignment: CDR1 SNHLY and CDR2 FYNNEI. CDR3 residues: CASRRDRVVDYGYTF. CDR3 coding DNA: TGTGCCAGCAGACGCGACAGGGTGGTCGACTATGGCTACACCTTC. The full variable domain, rest sourced from reference TRBV2 and TRBJ1-2, is EPEVTQTPSHQVTQMGQEVILRCVPISNHLYFYWYRQILGQKVEFLVSFYNNEISEKSEIFDDQFSVERPDGSNFTLKIRSTKLEDSAMYFCASRRDRVVDYGYTFGSGTRLTVV.

The sample holds a few counts of this clone. J is TRBJ2-2 and V is TRBV30; the D gene is possibly TRBD1 (5 bases). CDR3 length: 14 amino acids. CDR1 is GTSNPN, CDR2 SVGIG, per germline (reference sequence). V lost 1 base and J lost 6, with 12 bases in between. CDR3 DNA sequence: TGTGCCTGGAGTGCTGGGGCAGAGGCCGGGGAGCTGTTTTTT. Encoded protein: CAWSAGAEAGELFF.

CDR3 region: CASSSQIQGSTDTQYF. The DNA of the CDR3 is TGTGCCAGCAGCTCCCAGATCCAGGGTAGCACAGATACGCAGTATTTT. The chain couples TRBV7-9 to TRBJ2-3, with D maybe TRBD1 (5 bases). V dropped 4 bases and J dropped 0 bases, with 14 bases sitting between them. Germline V gene sequence: CDR1 SEHNR, CDR2 FQNEAQ (reference sequence). The CDR3 is made up of 16 amino acids.

The chain employs TRBV5-1 and TRBJ1-6; TRBD1 aligns across 9 bases. The CDR3 contains 14 residues. Germline V gene lookup returns CDR1 SGHRS and CDR2 YFSETQ. J gave up 9 bases and V 4 bases, and 5 bases lay outside the gene matches. For the CDR3, the DNA is TGCGCCAGCAGCCACGGGACAGGGCCTTCACCCCTCCACTTT. It encodes CASSHGTGPSPLHF.

The chain recombines TRBV7-9 with TRBJ2-3; 7 positions agree with TRBD2. After removal of 5 bases from V and 8 bases from J, the junction contained 13 bases not matched to a gene. The CDR3 length is 15 residues. Germline CDR1 and CDR2: SEHNR and FQNEAQ (reference sequence). The CDR3 DNA follows: TGTGCCAGCAGCCGTGGACTAGTACGGGGTGGTACGCAGTATTTT. Protein sequence: CASSRGLVRGGTQYF. Filled out from reference TRBV7-9 and TRBJ2-3, the complete variable domain reads DTGVSQNPRHKITKRGQNVTFRCDPISEHNRLYWYRQTLGQGPEFLTYFQNEAQLEKSRLLSDRFSAERPKGSFSTLEIQRTEQGDSAMYLCASSRGLVRGGTQYFGPGTRLTVL.

The rearrangement uses TRBV4-2 and TRBJ2-7; D possibly corresponds to TRBD2 (5 bases). This CDR3 is 14 amino acids long. Germline lookup yields CDR1 LGHNA and CDR2 YNFKEQ. V lost 1 base, J lost 5 bases, and 12 bases lay in between. The CDR3 protein is CASSQALLVNEQYF. The CDR3 DNA sequence: TGTGCCAGCAGCCAAGCCCTACTAGTGAACGAGCAGTACTTC.

The chain employs TRBV5-4 and TRBJ2-5; D is unclear. Germline-derived CDR1 and CDR2 are SGHNT and YYREEE (reference sequence). Trimming removed 0 bases from V and 4 bases from J, with 7 bases in between. The CDR3 has 13 amino acids. In DNA, the CDR3 is TGTGCCAGCAGCTTGGGTTCTATAGAGACCCAGTACTTC. Translating gives CASSLGSIETQYF.

V and J are TRBV9 and TRBJ2-7; 7 bases map to TRBD2. V lost 3 bases to trimming and J lost 1 base; unmatched junction nucleotides: 4. Germline assignment: CDR1 SGDLS and CDR2 YYNGEE. The CDR3 spans 14 residues. CDR3 sequence: CASSAGRESYEQYF. In DNA form, the CDR3 reads TGTGCCAGCAGCGCAGGGAGGGAATCCTACGAGCAGTACTTC.

The chain is built from TRBV27 and TRBJ1-5; 9 nucleotides match TRBD1. J gave up 1 base and V 5 bases, and 12 bases lay outside the gene matches. The germline gives CDR1 MNHEY, CDR2 SMNVEV (reference sequence). The CDR3 extends over 18 amino acids. The DNA for the CDR3 is TGTGCCAGCAGTGAACTCGGGACAGGGTGGAAGAGCAATCAGCCCCAGCATTTT. Residues: CASSELGTGWKSNQPQHF.

The chain links TRBV6-5 to TRBJ1-4, with D hard to call. The CDR3 consists of 15 residues. V was pared by 9 bases and J by 6 bases, with 20 bases between. Per the germline V gene, CDR1 is MNHEY and CDR2 is SVGAGI. The CDR3 DNA reads TGTGCCAGTAGCGGGCAGGCTCGCTCTTATGAAAAACTGTTTTTT. Protein sequence: CASSGQARSYEKLFF.

This clone has just one count. The CDR3 loop is CSVETGVTEAFF. The CDR3 bases are TGCAGCGTTGAGACAGGGGTCACTGAAGCTTTCTTT. J is TRBJ1-1 and V is TRBV29-1; 8 nucleotides line up with TRBD1. CDR3 length equals 12 residues. The ends lost 3 bases at V and 4 bases at J; junction bases unmatched: 1. CDR1 is SQVTM and CDR2 is ANQGSEA in the germline V gene. Filled out from reference TRBV29-1 and TRBJ1-1, the complete variable domain reads SAVISQKPSRDICQRGTSLTIQCQVDSQVTMMFWYRQQPGQSLTLIATANQGSEATYESGFVIDKFPISRPNLTFSTLTVSNMSPEDSSIYLCSVETGVTEAFFGQGTRLTVV.

The gene calls are TRBV2 and TRBJ1-6, with D possibly TRBD1 on 6 matching bases. The CDR3 length is 16 residues. The V gene's germline CDR1 is SNHLY and CDR2 FYNNEI. V lost 5 bases and J 7 bases, leaving 18 bases between the germline ends. CDR3 residues: CASSSGQTNLNSPLHF. The CDR3 DNA reads as TGTGCCAGCAGTTCCGGACAGACCAACCTCAATTCACCCCTCCACTTT.

V usage is TRBV19 and J usage is TRBJ2-1, with 7 bases that match TRBD2. The V and J ends lost 1 base and 9 bases, in that order; junction bases with no gene match: 6. The CDR3 has 14 amino acids. Germline V lookup: CDR1 LNHDA, CDR2 SQIVND (reference sequence). For the CDR3, the DNA is TGTGCCAGTAGTATAGTGGGGGGGGTAGTTGAGCAGTTCTTC. It yields the protein CASSIVGGVVEQFF.

The chain carries TRBV7-9 and TRBJ1-2, with 9 bases aligning to TRBD1. This CDR3 is 15 amino acids long. Germline assignment: CDR1 SEHNR and CDR2 FQNEAQ (reference sequence). With 5 bases clipped from V and 1 base from J, the junction kept 5 bases outside the gene matches. The CDR3 spells CASSKDRGSNYGYTF. In DNA, the CDR3 is TGTGCCAGCAGCAAGGACAGGGGAAGTAACTATGGCTACACCTTC.

The genes are TRBV27 and TRBJ1-6; TRBD1 agrees at 8 bases. CDR3 size: 14 residues. V lost 4 bases to trimming and J lost 9 bases; unmatched junction nucleotides: 5. CDR1 and CDR2 (germline): MNHEY, SMNVEV (reference sequence). CDR3 in amino acids: CASSSQGAGSPLHF. The CDR3 region has the DNA TGTGCCAGCAGTTCCCAGGGGGCAGGTTCACCCCTCCACTTT.

The V gene is TRBV28, the J gene TRBJ1-5, with a tentative D call TRBD1 (5 bases). The CDR3 sequence is 13 residues long. V dropped 6 bases and J dropped 4 bases, with 10 bases sitting between them. Germline values: CDR1 MDHEN, CDR2 SYDVKM. The DNA for the CDR3 is TGTGCCAGCAGGACAGAAAATAATCAGCCCCAGCATTTT. This gives the protein CASRTENNQPQHF.

This chain connects TRBV11-3 to TRBJ2-7; TRBD2 might be the D (6 bases). In germline, CDR1 is SGHNT, CDR2 YENEEA. Trimming pared 5 bases from V and 0 bases from J, leaving 23 bases between. This CDR3 comprises 18 residues. The CDR3 spells CASSGPLAGTASSYEQYF. In DNA form, the CDR3 reads TGTGCCAGCAGCGGACCTCTCGCCGGGACTGCGAGCTCCTACGAGCAGTACTTC.

V usage is TRBV7-9 and J usage is TRBJ2-3, with TRBD1 matching 9 bases. Germline V gives CDR1 SEHNR, CDR2 FQNEAQ (reference sequence). Trimming took 1 base from V and 5 from J; bases not matched to a gene: 13. There are 18 residues in the CDR3. In nucleotides, the CDR3 is TGTGCCAGCAGCTTAGAATGGCCCGGGACAGGGTTTAAAGATACGCAGTATTTT. This gives the protein CASSLEWPGTGFKDTQYF.

This rearrangement joins TRBV6-6 to TRBJ1-6; D gene ambiguous. Germline V gene sequence: CDR1 MNHNY, CDR2 SVGAGI (reference sequence). Between the trimmed V and J ends, which lost 2 bases and 0 bases, there was a span of 8 bases. The CDR3 sequence is 16 residues long. The chain's CDR3 is CASSYGSASYNSPLHF. The CDR3 bases are TGTGCCAGCAGTTACGGTAGTGCCTCCTATAATTCACCCCTCCACTTT.

The chain has TRBV5-1 and TRBJ2-7, with 10 positions matching TRBD1. CDR3 size: 16 residues. The J segment lost 4 bases and the V segment lost 3 bases, leaving 10 bases of the junction unmatched. Germline V gene lookup returns CDR1 SGHRS and CDR2 YFSETQ. CDR3: CASSSADRGDRYEQYV. CDR3 nucleotide sequence: TGCGCCAGCAGCTCTGCGGACAGGGGGGATCGGTACGAGCAGTACGTC.

The rearrangement uses TRBV4-2 and TRBJ2-3; TRBD2 matches at 8 bases. V gave up 3 bases and J gave up 0 bases; unmatched junction bases: 8. The CDR3 is 17 amino acids. The germline V gene encodes CDR1 LGHNA and CDR2 YNFKEQ. CDR3 in DNA: TGTGCCAGCAGCCATTTCTCTCGGGGGGGGAGCACAGATACGCAGTATTTT. Translated, it gives CASSHFSRGGSTDTQYF.

The chain is built from TRBV11-2 and TRBJ2-7; TRBD1 agrees at 7 bases. The trim removed 3 bases at V and 2 bases at J, leaving 1 base unmatched. Germline V gives CDR1 SGHAT, CDR2 FQNNGV. The CDR3 is 13 residues long. CDR3 nucleotides: TGTGCCAGCAGCTTTGGACAGGCCTACGAGCAGTACGTC. Its protein product is CASSFGQAYEQYV.